What follows are 10 T cell receptor beta chains derived from one specimen sequenced in a study of PD-L1 blockade in urothelial cancer. Sequencing was performed with immunoSEQ multiplex PCR; in TCRdb, only in-frame clones are kept and a portion is missing. The data show about 74,000 clones, about nine tenths seen once. As for time point: pretreatment peripheral blood. The source material was PBMCs, sampled around atezolizumab (anti-PD-L1) treatment. All receptors come from a man between 65 and 85 years old with urothelial cancer.

The chain combines TRBV6-5 with TRBJ2-4; 7 nucleotides match TRBD2. The CDR3 totals 15 residues. J gave up 9 bases and V 5 bases, and 13 bases lay outside the gene matches. Germline V gives CDR1 MNHEY, CDR2 SVGAGI. This chain's CDR3 is CASSLGSGLRGIQYF. The CDR3 nucleotides are TGTGCCAGCAGTCTGGGTAGCGGGCTCCGAGGCATTCAGTACTTC.

The chain links TRBV5-1 to TRBJ2-5, with TRBD2 matching 11 bases. V lost 2 bases, J lost 1 base, and 7 bases stayed unmatched. The CDR3 loop spans 17 amino acids. Germline V CDR1 and CDR2: SGHRS, YFSETQ. The CDR3 region is CASSFGTGTSGQETQYF. The CDR3, as DNA: TGCGCCAGCAGCTTCGGCACCGGGACTAGCGGCCAAGAGACCCAGTACTTC.

The chain carries TRBV5-1 and TRBJ1-1; D uncertain. Per the germline V gene, CDR1 is SGHRS and CDR2 is YFSETQ. The CDR3 runs to 16 residues. The V end was cut by 0 bases, the J end by 6 bases, with 18 bases between. The CDR3 is CASSLAGWGGSPEAFF. For the CDR3, the DNA is TGCGCCAGCAGCTTGGCCGGGTGGGGAGGGAGCCCTGAAGCTTTCTTT.

The chain links TRBV5-1 to TRBJ2-7; D may be TRBD2 (5 bases). The germline gives CDR1 SGHRS, CDR2 YFSETQ. Trimming took off 0 bases at V and 7 bases at J, with 17 bases between the two ends. The CDR3 is made up of 15 amino acids. The CDR3 bases are TGCGCCAGCAGCTTGGACGGGGTCCCCTATGGGGAGCAGTACTTC. Encoded protein: CASSLDGVPYGEQYF. The full variable domain, with the rest looked up from reference TRBV5-1 and TRBJ2-7, is KAGVTQTPRYLIKTRGQQVTLSCSPISGHRSVSWYQQTPGQGLQFLFEYFSETQRNKGNFPGRFSGRQFSNSRSEMNVSTLELGDSALYLCASSLDGVPYGEQYFGPGTRLTVT.

The chain uses TRBV7-2 and TRBJ2-1; D might be TRBD2 (6 bases). Germline-derived CDR1 and CDR2 are SGHTA and FQGNSA. V lost 1 base and J 4 bases, leaving 11 bases between the germline ends. The CDR3 has 15 amino acids. The CDR3 DNA sequence: TGTGCCAGCAGCTTAGACCCCGGAGGGTACAATGAGCAGTTCTTC. Amino acids: CASSLDPGGYNEQFF.

V and J are TRBV6-5 and TRBJ1-5; a weak D match, TRBD1 (5 bases). CDR3 length: 14 amino acids. Germline V CDR1 and CDR2: MNHEY, SVGAGI. Trimming left V 0 bases short and J 7 bases short, with 10 bases between. Here the CDR3 DNA reads TGTGCCAGCAGTTACTCCTCGGGGGAGCAGCCCCAGCATTTT. Translation gives CASSYSSGEQPQHF.

The V gene is TRBV7-6, the J gene TRBJ1-1; TRBD1 is a possible D gene (5 bases). V was trimmed by 3 bases and J by 4 bases, leaving 12 bases between them. CDR3 length: 14 amino acids. The V gene's germline CDR1 is SGHVS and CDR2 FNYEAQ. The CDR3 DNA sequence: TGTGCCAGCAGCTTGGGGGGGGAAGGCACTGAAGCTTTCTTT. Protein: CASSLGGEGTEAFF.

The V gene is TRBV2, the J gene TRBJ2-5, with D perhaps matching TRBD2 (6 bases). The CDR3 covers 12 residues. The V gene's germline CDR1 is SNHLY and CDR2 FYNNEI. The CDR3 region has the DNA TGTGCACCCAAGGAGGGATCAGAGACCCAGTACTTC. Translated, it gives CAPKEGSETQYF.

The rearrangement links TRBV28 to TRBJ1-2; the D gene is possibly TRBD1 (6 bases). Per the germline V gene, CDR1 is MDHEN and CDR2 is SYDVKM. The CDR3 sequence is 15 residues long. V was shortened by 8 bases and J by 4 bases, with 20 bases between the two germline ends. CDR3 DNA sequence: TGTGCCAGCCTCACCCCCAGGGGAGAGGGCTATGGCTACACCTTC. This gives the protein CASLTPRGEGYGYTF.

The chain couples TRBV5-4 to TRBJ1-1; no definite D call. From germline, CDR1 is SGHNT and CDR2 YYREEE (reference sequence). Trimming took off 0 bases at V and 1 base at J, with 7 bases between the two ends. CDR3 length equals 14 residues. In DNA, the CDR3 is TGTGCCAGCAGCTTGGGAGGTACGAACACTGAAGCTTTCTTT. It is translated as CASSLGGTNTEAFF.